This TCR beta chain was identified in a study of cytomegalovirus exposure and HLA in healthy donors. For the study at large: Out of fewer than 400 genotyped donors, about 81% belonged to the Caucasian-associated ancestry cluster.

With regard to this clone: The antigen is undetermined.

This CDR3 contains 17 residues. After removal of 0 bases from V and 8 bases from J, the junction contained 15 bases not matched to a gene. Germline CDR1 is LNHNV and CDR2 is YYDKDF (reference sequence). Whole-study findings and limits: The classifier, whose performance was assessed in both the original and validation cohorts, reportedly diagnosed cytomegalovirus status with high specificity and sensitivity.

The PCR had 60 Vbeta and 13 Jbeta primers. TCRdb's table, derived via immunoSEQ multiplex PCR, lists solely in-frame clones and lacks some. The repertoire holds about 150,000 clones, less than 10% seen once, with approximately 1.9% in the top ten. The TCR was taken from a man aged 45-65 years in good health and CMV-seronegative. Sequencing input: PBMCs. The chain is built from TRBV15 and TRBJ1-1; TRBD1 matches at 7 bases. The CDR3 DNA is TGTGCCACCAGCAGAGAAGACAGGGCCCGCGCCGGTGAGGAAGCTTTCTTT. Translating gives CATSREDRARAGEEAFF. Full variable domain (rest looked up from reference TRBV15 and TRBJ1-1): DAMVIQNPRYQVTQFGKPVTLSCSQTLNHNVMYWYQQKSSQAPKLLFHYYDKDFNNEADTPDNFQSRRPNTSFCFLDIRSPGLGDTAMYLCATSREDRARAGEEAFFGQGTRLTVV.